The clone carrying this T cell receptor (beta chain) has only one observation. The data were obtained in a study of blood T cell repertoires in COVID-19. Study-level background: Acute-phase and convalescent COVID-19 samples originated in the United States, Italy and Spain. Nucleic acid was either cDNA or gDNA, and it came from T cells, B-cell-depleted T cells, or PBMCs.

CDR1 and CDR2 (germline): GTSNPN, SVGIG (reference sequence). Trimming shortened V by 4 bases and J by 4 bases, and 19 bases separated the two germline ends. The CDR3 contains 15 residues. Per the original data handling: Quantification of nucleated cells was approximated via reference gene primer amplification. Using immunoSEQ multiplex PCR, the repertoire was profiled, and TCRdb retains in-frame clones only, with some absent. V and J calls plus clone size are reproduced from that table; the DNA served to infer D and trimming. The sample includes around 68,000 clones, roughly 87% of them seen just once.

This TCR was recovered from a man aged 80 or over with acute or convalescent COVID-19. What was sequenced was peripheral blood. The chain recombines TRBV30 with TRBJ1-1; D possibly corresponds to TRBD1 (5 bases). CDR3 in DNA: TGTGCCTGGAAAGGCATGTGGGGGGTCGGCACTGAAGCTTTCTTT. It yields the protein CAWKGMWGVGTEAFF. The variable domain in full, completed from reference TRBV30 and TRBJ1-1, reads SQTIHQWPATLVQPVGSPLSLECTVEGTSNPNLYWYRQAAGRGLQLLFYSVGIGQISSEVPQNLSASRPQDRQFILSSKKLLLSDSGFYLCAWKGMWGVGTEAFFGQGTRLTVV.